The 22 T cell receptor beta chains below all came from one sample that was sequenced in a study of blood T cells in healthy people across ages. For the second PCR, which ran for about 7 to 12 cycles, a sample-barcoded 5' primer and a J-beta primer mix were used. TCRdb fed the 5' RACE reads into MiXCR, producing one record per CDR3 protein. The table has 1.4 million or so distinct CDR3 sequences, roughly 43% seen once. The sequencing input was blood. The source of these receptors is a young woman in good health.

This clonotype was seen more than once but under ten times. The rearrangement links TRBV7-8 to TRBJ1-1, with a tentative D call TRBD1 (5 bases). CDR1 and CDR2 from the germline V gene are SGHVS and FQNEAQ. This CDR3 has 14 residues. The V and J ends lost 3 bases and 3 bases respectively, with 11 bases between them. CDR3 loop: CASSLQGSDTEAFF. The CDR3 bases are TGTGCCAGCAGCTTGCAGGGATCGGACACTGAAGCTTTCTTT.

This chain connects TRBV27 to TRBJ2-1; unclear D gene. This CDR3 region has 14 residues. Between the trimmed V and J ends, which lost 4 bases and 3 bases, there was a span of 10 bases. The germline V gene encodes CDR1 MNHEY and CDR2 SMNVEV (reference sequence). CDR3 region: CASSSDPGYNEQFF. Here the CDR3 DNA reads TGTGCCAGCAGTTCGGATCCGGGCTACAATGAGCAGTTCTTC.

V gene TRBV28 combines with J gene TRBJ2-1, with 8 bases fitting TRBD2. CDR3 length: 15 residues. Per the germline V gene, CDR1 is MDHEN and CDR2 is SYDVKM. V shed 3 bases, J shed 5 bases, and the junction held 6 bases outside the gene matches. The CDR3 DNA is TGTGCCAGCAGTTTGAGCGGGAGCGTTCACAATGAGCAGTTCTTC. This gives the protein CASSLSGSVHNEQFF.

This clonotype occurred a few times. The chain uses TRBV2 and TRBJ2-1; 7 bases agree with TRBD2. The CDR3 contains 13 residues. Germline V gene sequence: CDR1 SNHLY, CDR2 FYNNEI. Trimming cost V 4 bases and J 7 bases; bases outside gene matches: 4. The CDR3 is CASSGDGGNEQFF. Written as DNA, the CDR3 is TGTGCCAGCAGTGGAGACGGGGGGAATGAGCAGTTCTTC.

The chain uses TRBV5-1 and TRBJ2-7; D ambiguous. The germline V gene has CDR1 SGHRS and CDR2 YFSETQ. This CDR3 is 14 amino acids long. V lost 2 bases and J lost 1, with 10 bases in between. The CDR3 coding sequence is TGCGCCAGCAGCTTCTTGGACGGATCCTACGAGCAGTACTTC. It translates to CASSFLDGSYEQYF.

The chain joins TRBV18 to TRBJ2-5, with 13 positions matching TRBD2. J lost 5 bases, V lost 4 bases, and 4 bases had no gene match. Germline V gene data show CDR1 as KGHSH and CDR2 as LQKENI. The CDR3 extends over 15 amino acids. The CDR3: CASSRTSGSGETQYF. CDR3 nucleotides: TGTGCCAGCTCACGGACTAGCGGGAGTGGTGAGACCCAGTACTTC.

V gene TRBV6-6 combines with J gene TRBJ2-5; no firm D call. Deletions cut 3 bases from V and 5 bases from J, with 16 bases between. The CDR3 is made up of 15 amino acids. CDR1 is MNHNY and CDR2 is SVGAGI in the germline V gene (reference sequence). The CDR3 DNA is TGTGCCAGCAGTTATTCCCGTGACTCAGCGGAGACCCAGTACTTC. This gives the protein CASSYSRDSAETQYF.

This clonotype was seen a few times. In DNA, the CDR3 is TGTGCCAGCAGCTTCGGTAGCTTGGATGGCAATGAGCAGTTCTTC. Encoded protein: CASSFGSLDGNEQFF. V gene TRBV11-3 combines with J gene TRBJ2-1; no clear D. The CDR3 is 15 residues long. V lost 3 bases and J lost 6, with 15 bases in between. Germline CDR1 reads SGHNT; CDR2 reads YENEEA.

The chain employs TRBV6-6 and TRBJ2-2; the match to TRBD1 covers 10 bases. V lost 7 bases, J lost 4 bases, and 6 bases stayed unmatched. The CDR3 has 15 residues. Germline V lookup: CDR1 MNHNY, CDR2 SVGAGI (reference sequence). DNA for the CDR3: TGTGCCAGCACCCGAGGGACAGGGGTCACCGGGGAGCTGTTTTTT. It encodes CASTRGTGVTGELFF.

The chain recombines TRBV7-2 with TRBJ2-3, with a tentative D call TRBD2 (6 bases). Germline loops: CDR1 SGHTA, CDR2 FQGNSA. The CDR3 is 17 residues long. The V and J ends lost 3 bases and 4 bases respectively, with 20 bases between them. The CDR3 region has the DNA TGTGCCAGCAGCTTCTTTCCCACTAGCACTTCCCCAGATACGCAGTATTTT. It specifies CASSFFPTSTSPDTQYF.

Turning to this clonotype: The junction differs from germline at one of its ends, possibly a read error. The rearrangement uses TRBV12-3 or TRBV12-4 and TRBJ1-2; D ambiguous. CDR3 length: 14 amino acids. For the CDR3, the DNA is TGTGCCAACAGTGGCGGGATGTGGGAGTATGGCTACACCTTC. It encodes CANSGGMWEYGYTF.

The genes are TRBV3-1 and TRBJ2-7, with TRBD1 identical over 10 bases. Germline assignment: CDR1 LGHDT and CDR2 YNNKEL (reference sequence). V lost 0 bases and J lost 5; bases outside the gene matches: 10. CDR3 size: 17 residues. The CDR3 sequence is CASSQERRGTGVDEQYF. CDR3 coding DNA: TGTGCCAGCAGCCAAGAACGTAGGGGGACAGGGGTTGACGAGCAGTACTTC.

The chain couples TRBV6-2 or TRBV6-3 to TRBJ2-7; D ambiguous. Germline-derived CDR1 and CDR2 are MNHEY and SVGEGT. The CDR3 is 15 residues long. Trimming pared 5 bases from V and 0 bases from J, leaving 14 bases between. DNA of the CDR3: TGTGCCAGCAGTACCCCAGGCAGGTTCTCCTACGAGCAGTACTTC. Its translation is CASSTPGRFSYEQYF.

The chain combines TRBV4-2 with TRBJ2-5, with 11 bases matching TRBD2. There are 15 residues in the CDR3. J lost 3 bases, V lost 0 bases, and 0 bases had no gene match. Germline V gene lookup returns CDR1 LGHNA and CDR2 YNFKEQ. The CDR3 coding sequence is TGTGCCAGCAGCCAAGAGACTAGCGGGGAAGAGACCCAGTACTTC. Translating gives CASSQETSGEETQYF.

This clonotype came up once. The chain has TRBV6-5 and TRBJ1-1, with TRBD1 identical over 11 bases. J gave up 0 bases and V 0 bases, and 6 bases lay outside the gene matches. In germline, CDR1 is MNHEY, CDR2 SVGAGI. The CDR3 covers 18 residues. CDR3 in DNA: TGTGCCAGCAGTTACTCAGGGACAGGGGGAAGTATGAACACTGAAGCTTTCTTT. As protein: CASSYSGTGGSMNTEAFF.

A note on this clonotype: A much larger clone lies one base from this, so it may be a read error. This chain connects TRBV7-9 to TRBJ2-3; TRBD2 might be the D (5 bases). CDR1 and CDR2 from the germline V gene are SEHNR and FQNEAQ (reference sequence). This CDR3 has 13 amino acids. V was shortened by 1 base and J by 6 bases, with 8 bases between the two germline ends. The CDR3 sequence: CASSLDWRDTQYF. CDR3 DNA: TGTGCCAGCAGCTTAGACTGGAGGGATACGCAGTATTTT.

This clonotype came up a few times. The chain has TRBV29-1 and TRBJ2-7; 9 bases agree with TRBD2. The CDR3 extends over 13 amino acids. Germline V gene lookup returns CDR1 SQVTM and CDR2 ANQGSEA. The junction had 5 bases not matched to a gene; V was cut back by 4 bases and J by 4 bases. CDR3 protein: CSVGTSGYYEQYF. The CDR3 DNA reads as TGCAGCGTTGGCACTAGCGGGTATTACGAGCAGTACTTC.

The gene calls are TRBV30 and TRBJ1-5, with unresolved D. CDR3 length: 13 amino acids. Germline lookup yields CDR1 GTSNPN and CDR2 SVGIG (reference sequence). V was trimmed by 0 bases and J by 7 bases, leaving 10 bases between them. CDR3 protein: CAWSVGGRQPQHF. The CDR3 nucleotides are TGTGCCTGGAGTGTGGGTGGGCGACAGCCCCAGCATTTT.

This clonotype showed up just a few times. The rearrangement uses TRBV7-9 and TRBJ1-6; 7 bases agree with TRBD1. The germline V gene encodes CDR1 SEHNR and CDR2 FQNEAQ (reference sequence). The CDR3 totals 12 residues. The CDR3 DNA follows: TGTGCGACATCGGGACAGAATTCACCCCTCCACTTT. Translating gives CATSGQNSPLHF.

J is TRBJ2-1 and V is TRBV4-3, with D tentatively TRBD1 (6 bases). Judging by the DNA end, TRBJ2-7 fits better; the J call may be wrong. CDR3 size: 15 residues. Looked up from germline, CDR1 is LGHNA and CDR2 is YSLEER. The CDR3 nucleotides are TGCGCCAGCAGCCACCGACAGGTCTCCTACAATGAGCAGTACTTC. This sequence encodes CASSHRQVSYNEQYF.

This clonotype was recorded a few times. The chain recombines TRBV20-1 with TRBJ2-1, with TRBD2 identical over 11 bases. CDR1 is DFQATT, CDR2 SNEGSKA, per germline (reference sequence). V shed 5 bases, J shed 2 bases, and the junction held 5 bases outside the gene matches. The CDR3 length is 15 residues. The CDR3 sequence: CSAPELAGAYNEQFF. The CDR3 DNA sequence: TGCAGTGCTCCAGAACTAGCGGGAGCCTACAATGAGCAGTTCTTC.

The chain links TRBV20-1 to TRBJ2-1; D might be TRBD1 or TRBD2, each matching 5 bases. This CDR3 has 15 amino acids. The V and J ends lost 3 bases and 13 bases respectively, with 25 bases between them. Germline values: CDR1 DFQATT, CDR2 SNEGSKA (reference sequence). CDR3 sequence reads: CSASNTWDPAWTQFF. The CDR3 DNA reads TGCAGTGCTAGCAACACCTGGGACCCGGCGTGGACCCAGTTCTTC.